The 23 T cell receptor beta chains presented below share a single source sample, sequenced in a study of cytomegalovirus exposure and HLA in healthy donors. PCR involved 60 Vbeta and 13 Jbeta primers. Clones were read by immunoSEQ multiplex PCR, and TCRdb kept only the in-frame ones, dropping some. The data show 95,000 to 110,000 clones, roughly a tenth seen once. What was sequenced was PBMCs. Receptors were obtained from a man in his forties or fifties in good health and CMV-seropositive.

This chain uses TRBV25-1 with TRBJ1-1; 7 nucleotides match TRBD1. Losses at the gene ends were 2 bases for V and 6 bases for J; bases not matched to a gene: 6. The CDR3 consists of 14 residues. The germline CDR1 and CDR2 sequences are MGHDK and SYGVNS. The CDR3: CASSEMTGIPEAFF. The CDR3 DNA is TGTGCCAGCAGTGAAATGACAGGGATACCTGAAGCTTTCTTT.

The chain recombines TRBV5-6 with TRBJ2-7; the D is unclear. The germline CDR1 and CDR2 sequences are SGHDT and YYEEEE. Trimming took 3 bases from V and 2 from J, leaving 9 bases between them. This CDR3 is 13 amino acids long. The chain's CDR3 is CASSYWATYEQYF. The CDR3, as DNA: TGTGCCAGCAGCTACTGGGCCACCTACGAGCAGTACTTC.

The gene calls are TRBV5-1 and TRBJ2-2; tentatively, D is TRBD2 (6 bases). The germline V and J ends were trimmed by 8 bases and 0 bases, with 17 bases remaining between them. Germline CDR1 reads SGHRS; CDR2 reads YFSETQ. CDR3 length equals 16 residues. The DNA of the CDR3 is TGCGCCAGTGTTGCTGGGGGGTTTTCGAACACCGGGGAGCTGTTTTTT. It translates to CASVAGGFSNTGELFF.

The chain employs TRBV28 and TRBJ2-2; no firm D call. Germline CDR1 and CDR2: MDHEN and SYDVKM. The CDR3 is made up of 15 amino acids. The V end lost 4 bases, the J end lost 4 bases, and 13 bases lay between the germline ends. The CDR3 reads CASSSRVMGTGELFF. CDR3 sequence (DNA): TGTGCCAGCAGTTCCCGGGTCATGGGCACCGGGGAGCTGTTTTTT.

The chain combines TRBV11-2 with TRBJ2-7, with TRBD2 matching over 9 bases. Germline-derived CDR1 and CDR2 are SGHAT and FQNNGV. The junction had 7 bases not matched to a gene; V was cut back by 3 bases and J by 7 bases. This CDR3 spans 14 amino acids. CDR3 protein: CASSFSSGSGEQYF. Here the CDR3 DNA reads TGTGCCAGCAGCTTTAGTAGCGGGAGCGGTGAGCAGTACTTC.

This clone has just a few counts. The rearrangement joins TRBV27 to TRBJ2-5, with D maybe TRBD2 (5 bases). Germline assignment: CDR1 MNHEY and CDR2 SMNVEV (reference sequence). V gave up 5 bases and J gave up 1 base, with 14 bases separating them. The CDR3 is made up of 15 amino acids. The CDR3 sequence is CASSRTSSAQETQYF. The CDR3 DNA reads as TGTGCCAGCAGTCGGACGAGTAGCGCCCAAGAGACCCAGTACTTC.

This clone occurred a few times. The V call is TRBV9, the J call TRBJ1-2; D is possibly TRBD1 (5 bases). Between the trimmed V and J ends, which lost 2 bases and 3 bases, there was a span of 14 bases. Per germline, CDR1 SGDLS and CDR2 YYNGEE. This CDR3 comprises 15 residues. In DNA form, the CDR3 reads TGTGCCAGCAGCGTGGGAACCGGGACTTACTATGGCTACACCTTC. Amino acids: CASSVGTGTYYGYTF.

The V gene is TRBV28, the J gene TRBJ2-3; 10 nucleotides align to TRBD2. This CDR3 contains 19 residues. Germline CDR1 is MDHEN and CDR2 is SYDVKM. CDR3 nucleotides: TGTCATTCTTCCAGGGTGGCAGCGGGAGGGATACATAGCACAGATACGCAGTATTTT. Residues: CHSSRVAAGGIHSTDTQYF.

This chain links TRBV6-4 with TRBJ1-1, with TRBD1 matching 8 bases. The CDR3 is 16 amino acids. Germline V gene sequence: CDR1 MRHNA, CDR2 SNTAGT. The junction had 11 bases not matched to a gene; V was cut back by 5 bases and J by 3 bases. The CDR3 bases are TGTGCCAGCAGTCCGACCCATGACAGGGGATACACTGAAGCTTTCTTT. This sequence encodes CASSPTHDRGYTEAFF.

The chain uses TRBV4-1 and TRBJ2-1; 8 positions match TRBD2. The CDR3 sequence is 16 residues long. V trimming: 3 bases; J trimming: 4 bases; junction bases outside the gene matches: 8. In germline, CDR1 is MGHRA, CDR2 YSYEKL. Here the CDR3 reads CASSQPTRGRYNEQFF. DNA for the CDR3: TGCGCCAGCAGCCAGCCCACTCGCGGGAGGTACAATGAGCAGTTCTTC.

This clone has more than one count but fewer than ten. The V call is TRBV2, the J call TRBJ1-2, with D possibly TRBD1 on 6 matching bases. This CDR3 has 13 amino acids. Germline V gives CDR1 SNHLY, CDR2 FYNNEI. The V end was cut by 4 bases, the J end by 4 bases, with 10 bases between. CDR3 in amino acids: CASSGTDSYGYTF. The CDR3 DNA reads as TGTGCCAGCAGTGGGACAGACAGCTATGGCTACACCTTC.

The rearrangement joins TRBV21-1 to TRBJ1-5; the table assigns TRBD1, which was not confirmed against the DNA. TRBV21-1 is a pseudogene segment. The CDR3 covers 15 residues. DNA for the CDR3: TGTGCCAGCAGCGAGGACAGGGGAAGGGACCAGCCCCAGCATTTT. This sequence encodes CASSEDRGRDQPQHF.

This clone was observed a few times. The V call is TRBV7-2, the J call TRBJ1-5; tentatively, D is TRBD1 (6 bases). Trimming removed 5 bases at V and 0 bases at J, with 11 bases between. The germline V gene has CDR1 SGHTA and CDR2 FQGNSA. The CDR3 contains 15 residues. CDR3 sequence (DNA): TGTGCCAGCAGCCAAGGGGGTGGTAGCAATCAGCCCCAGCATTTT. Translating it yields CASSQGGGSNQPQHF.

This clone was seen a handful of times. The chain employs TRBV4-1 and TRBJ2-3, with 12 bases matching TRBD1. V gave up 0 bases and J gave up 5 bases; unmatched junction bases: 6. The germline gives CDR1 MGHRA, CDR2 YSYEKL. CDR3 length equals 17 residues. The CDR3 loop reads CASSQDRDRGRKDTQYF. The CDR3 DNA is TGCGCCAGCAGCCAAGACCGGGACAGGGGGCGGAAAGATACGCAGTATTTT.

CDR3 in DNA: TGTGCCAGCAGCACAGGACTAGCGGGATACAATGAGCAGTTCTTC. This codes for CASSTGLAGYNEQFF. The chain uses TRBV7-3 and TRBJ2-1, with 12 bases lining up with TRBD2. This CDR3 is 15 amino acids long. CDR1 and CDR2 from the germline V gene are SGHTA and FQGTGA. The V segment lost 5 bases and the J segment 4 bases; nucleotides outside the gene matches: 3.

This clone was detected a few times. V usage is TRBV4-2 and J usage is TRBJ2-1; 9 bases are shared with TRBD2. Per the germline V gene, CDR1 is LGHNA and CDR2 is YNFKEQ. The CDR3 sequence is 15 residues long. V lost 3 bases and J lost 4; bases outside the gene matches: 4. Here the CDR3 reads CASSHRTSEYNEQFF. The CDR3 DNA follows: TGTGCCAGCAGCCATCGGACTAGCGAGTACAATGAGCAGTTCTTC.

V is TRBV4-1 and J is TRBJ2-7; the D is unclear. This CDR3 is 16 amino acids long. The V and J ends lost 0 bases and 2 bases respectively, with 14 bases between them. Germline V gives CDR1 MGHRA, CDR2 YSYEKL. The CDR3 DNA is TGCGCCAGCAGCCAAGACTCCATGGCAGGCACCTACGAGCAGTACTTC. Its protein is CASSQDSMAGTYEQYF.

This clone came up a few times. The V gene is TRBV4-1, the J gene TRBJ2-5, with 11 positions matching TRBD2. V lost 5 bases, J lost 1 base, and 0 bases stayed unmatched. Looked up from germline, CDR1 is MGHRA and CDR2 is YSYEKL. The CDR3 extends over 14 amino acids. CDR3 DNA sequence: TGCGCCAGCAGCGGGACTAGCGGCCAAGAGACCCAGTACTTC. Its translation is CASSGTSGQETQYF.

This chain joins TRBV6-4 and TRBJ2-1; 9 bases fit TRBD2. V was clipped by 0 bases and J by 2 bases; unmatched bases: 2. The CDR3 extends over 16 amino acids. Per the germline V gene, CDR1 is MRHNA and CDR2 is SNTAGT. The CDR3 spells CASSDSGLATYNEQFF. In DNA, the CDR3 is TGTGCCAGCAGTGACTCCGGACTAGCGACCTACAATGAGCAGTTCTTC.

This sequence joins TRBV9 and TRBJ2-7; 9 nucleotides agree with TRBD1. Trimming removed 3 bases from V and 2 bases from J; junction bases left unmatched: 3. Germline-derived CDR1 and CDR2 are SGDLS and YYNGEE. The CDR3 length is 14 residues. The CDR3 protein is CASSDRGRPYEQYF. In DNA form, the CDR3 reads TGTGCCAGCAGCGACAGGGGGCGCCCCTACGAGCAGTACTTC.

J is TRBJ2-7 and V is TRBV13; the D gene is possibly TRBD2 (7 bases). The CDR3 has 15 residues. The V end lost 1 base, the J end lost 1 base, and 11 bases lay between the germline ends. Germline V gene sequence: CDR1 PRHDT, CDR2 FYEKMQ (reference sequence). CDR3 sequence reads: CASSLVGGTSYEQYF. The CDR3 nucleotides are TGTGCCAGCAGCTTAGTGGGGGGGACATCCTACGAGCAGTACTTC.

This clone turned up a few times. The chain couples TRBV5-1 to TRBJ2-7, with 10 bases identical to TRBD2. Germline V gene data show CDR1 as SGHRS and CDR2 as YFSETQ. This CDR3 has 15 residues. Unmatched junction bases numbered 10, after V lost 5 bases and J lost 5 bases. This CDR3 is CASSSSGSIEDEQYF. CDR3 nucleotides: TGCGCCAGCAGTTCTAGCGGGAGTATAGAAGACGAGCAGTACTTC.

This clone was recorded a few times. The chain recombines TRBV19 with TRBJ2-2; D unclear. Trimming took off 0 bases at V and 4 bases at J, with 6 bases between the two ends. There are 14 residues in the CDR3. The germline V gene encodes CDR1 LNHDA and CDR2 SQIVND (reference sequence). CDR3 protein: CASSIDLFTGELFF. The CDR3, as DNA: TGTGCCAGTAGTATAGATCTGTTCACCGGGGAGCTGTTTTTT.